These 27 T cell receptor beta chains share one sample of origin, sequenced in a study of blood T cell repertoires in COVID-19. The method was immunoSEQ multiplex PCR; TCRdb's version includes in-frame clones alone and lacks a portion of them. The table has under 300,000 clones, around 81% seen once; the top ten hold 2.5% to 3.5%. The sample consisted of peripheral blood. All receptors derive from a woman aged 60 to 75 with active or convalescent COVID-19.

The chain links TRBV10-2 to TRBJ2-2, with a tentative D call TRBD1 (6 bases). The CDR3 totals 14 residues. In germline, CDR1 is WSHSY, CDR2 SAAADI. Trimming left V 2 bases short and J 6 bases short, with 10 bases between. The CDR3 reads CASSEQGMAGELFF. In DNA form, the CDR3 reads TGCGCCAGCAGTGAGCAGGGGATGGCCGGGGAGCTGTTTTTT.

The rearrangement joins TRBV27 to TRBJ2-5; D gene uncertain. Germline loops: CDR1 MNHEY, CDR2 SMNVEV (reference sequence). CDR3 length: 13 residues. Deletions cut 4 bases from V and 0 bases from J, with 6 bases between. DNA for the CDR3: TGTGCCAGCAGTTGGCAGTACCAAGAGACCCAGTACTTC. Amino acid sequence: CASSWQYQETQYF.

The chain employs TRBV14 and TRBJ1-1; tentatively, D is TRBD1 (5 bases). Germline values: CDR1 SGHDN, CDR2 FVKESK. The CDR3 spans 15 residues. V was shortened by 0 bases and J by 1 base, with 9 bases between the two germline ends. CDR3 sequence reads: CASSQDSTGNTEAFF. The DNA for the CDR3 is TGTGCCAGCAGCCAAGACTCTACAGGGAACACTGAAGCTTTCTTT.

V and J are TRBV12-3 or TRBV12-4 and TRBJ1-1; no reliable D call. This CDR3 spans 11 amino acids. V was clipped by 1 base and J by 6 bases, with 3 bases between them. In DNA form, the CDR3 reads TGTGCCAGCAGTTTAGGCGCTGAAGCTTTCTTT. This translates into CASSLGAEAFF.

The table lists this clone with a few counts. The V gene is TRBV6-2 or TRBV6-3, the J gene TRBJ2-7; the match to TRBD2 covers 14 bases. The V segment lost 5 bases and the J segment 3 bases; nucleotides outside the gene matches: 6. Germline V gene data show CDR1 as MNHEY and CDR2 as SVGEGT. The CDR3 runs 16 residues. The CDR3: CASSNGLAGGIYEQYF. Written as DNA, the CDR3 is TGTGCCAGCAGTAACGGACTAGCGGGGGGCATCTACGAGCAGTACTTC.

The rearrangement uses TRBV4-1 and TRBJ1-1; a weak D match, TRBD1 (6 bases). The CDR3 has 16 residues. Germline assignment: CDR1 MGHRA and CDR2 YSYEKL. Trimming left V 4 bases short and J 4 bases short, with 19 bases between. The CDR3 DNA follows: TGCGCCAGCAGCCTGGCCAGGGGTGTTGACGCCACTGAAGCTTTCTTT. Its translation is CASSLARGVDATEAFF.

This clone has just one count. The chain recombines TRBV9 with TRBJ1-1; weak D call: TRBD1 (6 bases). This CDR3 region has 13 residues. Germline V gives CDR1 SGDLS, CDR2 YYNGEE. V was shortened by 2 bases and J by 4 bases, with 9 bases between the two germline ends. The chain's CDR3 is CASSVDRSTEAFF. The DNA for the CDR3 is TGTGCCAGCAGCGTCGACAGGTCCACTGAAGCTTTCTTT. The full variable domain, rest sourced from reference TRBV9 and TRBJ1-1, is DSGVTQTPKHLITATGQRVTLRCSPRSGDLSVYWYQQSLDQGLQFLIQYYNGEERAKGNILERFSAQQFPDLHSELNLSSLELGDSALYFCASSVDRSTEAFFGQGTRLTVV.

J is TRBJ2-7 and V is TRBV5-1; a possible D gene is TRBD1 (8 bases). Germline V CDR1 and CDR2: SGHRS, YFSETQ. Trimming stripped 4 bases from V and 4 bases from J, with 18 bases between. The CDR3 sequence is 15 residues long. DNA for the CDR3: TGCGCCAGCAGCCCCCTGACAGGGGAGGGTTACGAGCAGTACTTC. It translates to CASSPLTGEGYEQYF. The whole variable domain, filled in from reference TRBV5-1 and TRBJ2-7, reads KAGVTQTPRYLIKTRGQQVTLSCSPISGHRSVSWYQQTPGQGLQFLFEYFSETQRNKGNFPGRFSGRQFSNSRSEMNVSTLELGDSALYLCASSPLTGEGYEQYFGPGTRLTVT.

This chain joins TRBV4-3 and TRBJ1-5; D is perhaps TRBD1 (6 bases). The CDR3 loop spans 15 amino acids. V was shortened by 1 base and J by 4 bases, with 11 bases between the two germline ends. Germline V CDR1 and CDR2: LGHNA, YSLEER. Written as DNA, the CDR3 is TGCGCCAGCAGCCAAGGGGGGGGCGTGAATCAGCCCCAGCATTTT. Amino acids: CASSQGGGVNQPQHF.

CDR3 residues: CASSEHRQGADTQYF. CDR3 bases: TGTGCCAGCAGTGAACATAGGCAGGGGGCAGATACGCAGTATTTT. The chain employs TRBV6-1 and TRBJ2-3, with 7 bases aligning to TRBD1. V gave up 2 bases and J gave up 4 bases; unmatched junction bases: 6. CDR1 MNHNS and CDR2 SASEGT come from the germline V gene. CDR3 size: 15 residues.

V is TRBV7-2 and J is TRBJ1-2, with TRBD1 matching 8 bases. Germline CDR1 is SGHTA and CDR2 is FQGNSA. V lost 1 base to trimming and J lost 7 bases; unmatched junction nucleotides: 5. The CDR3 spans 14 residues. This chain's CDR3 is CASSLVSQGGGYTF. CDR3 nucleotide sequence: TGTGCCAGCAGCTTAGTGTCACAGGGGGGTGGCTACACCTTC.

V is TRBV4-3 and J is TRBJ1-1; D call uncertain. Trimming took off 0 bases at V and 1 base at J, with 9 bases between the two ends. Looked up from germline, CDR1 is LGHNA and CDR2 is YSLEER. CDR3 length: 15 residues. The CDR3 here is CASSQDGLTNTEAFF. CDR3 nucleotide sequence: TGCGCCAGCAGCCAAGACGGACTAACGAACACTGAAGCTTTCTTT.

This clone has more than one count but fewer than ten. V gene TRBV12-3 or TRBV12-4 combines with J gene TRBJ1-3; D remains ambiguous. CDR3 length equals 13 residues. With 8 bases removed from V and 1 base from J, the gap between germline ends came to 9 bases. CDR3 sequence: CASARGSGNTIYF. The DNA for the CDR3 is TGTGCCAGCGCTCGGGGTTCTGGAAACACCATATATTTT.

The chain recombines TRBV29-1 with TRBJ1-2; possibly TRBD1 for D (6 bases). Deletions cut 4 bases from V and 5 bases from J, with 11 bases between. The germline V gene encodes CDR1 SQVTM and CDR2 ANQGSEA. The CDR3 has 12 residues. The CDR3 here is CSVGTGQYGYTF. The CDR3 nucleotides are TGCAGCGTTGGCACAGGGCAGTATGGCTACACCTTC.

The J gene is TRBJ1-2, the V gene TRBV19; maybe TRBD1 (6 bases). Between the trimmed V and J ends, which lost 5 bases and 2 bases, there was a span of 12 bases. This CDR3 has 14 residues. The V gene's germline CDR1 is LNHDA and CDR2 SQIVND (reference sequence). This CDR3 reads CASSRTATNYGYTF. In DNA form, the CDR3 reads TGTGCCAGTAGTCGGACAGCCACCAACTATGGCTACACCTTC.

The V and J genes are TRBV19 and TRBJ1-2, with unresolved D. V was clipped by 6 bases and J by 6 bases, with 8 bases between them. Looked up from germline, CDR1 is LNHDA and CDR2 is SQIVND (reference sequence). The CDR3 is 11 residues long. The CDR3 spells CASRIPNGYTF. The CDR3 DNA sequence: TGTGCCAGTAGAATCCCAAATGGCTACACCTTC.

This chain links TRBV7-9 with TRBJ2-5, with 7 bases identical to TRBD2. Germline V CDR1 and CDR2: SEHNR, FQNEAQ (reference sequence). CDR3 length: 14 residues. J gave up 4 bases and V 5 bases, and 7 bases lay outside the gene matches. Here the CDR3 reads CASSPTSGAETQYF. The CDR3 region has the DNA TGTGCCAGCAGCCCTACCAGCGGGGCAGAGACCCAGTACTTC.

The chain has TRBV13 and TRBJ2-2; 8 bases fit TRBD2. In germline, CDR1 is PRHDT, CDR2 FYEKMQ (reference sequence). CDR3 size: 15 residues. V lost 6 bases, J lost 6 bases, and 9 bases stayed unmatched. In DNA, the CDR3 is TGTGCCAGCAGACTCGGGGGGGCCCTCGCCGGGGAGCTGTTTTTT. It encodes CASRLGGALAGELFF.

The V and J genes are TRBV7-2 and TRBJ1-1; D unclear. The germline V gene has CDR1 SGHTA and CDR2 FQGNSA. V was trimmed by 1 base and J by 4 bases, leaving 13 bases between them. CDR3 size: 15 residues. CDR3 sequence reads: CASSLGRGSITEAFF. CDR3 DNA sequence: TGTGCCAGCAGCTTAGGGCGGGGAAGTATCACTGAAGCTTTCTTT.

The chain has TRBV12-5 and TRBJ2-1; 11 positions agree with TRBD2. The junction had 3 bases not matched to a gene; V was cut back by 2 bases and J by 6 bases. From germline, CDR1 is LGHNT and CDR2 FRNRAP. CDR3 size: 15 residues. The CDR3 reads CASGLRLAGSNEQFF. For the CDR3, the DNA is TGTGCTAGTGGTTTGAGACTAGCGGGGAGCAATGAGCAGTTCTTC.

The genes are TRBV5-4 and TRBJ2-3; 11 bases map to TRBD2. V lost 2 bases and J lost 4; bases outside the gene matches: 6. This CDR3 comprises 16 residues. CDR1 is SGHNT, CDR2 YYREEE, per germline (reference sequence). The CDR3 here is CASSLRGLAVADTQYF. In DNA, the CDR3 is TGTGCCAGCAGCTTAAGGGGACTAGCGGTTGCAGATACGCAGTATTTT.

V usage is TRBV4-3 and J usage is TRBJ1-4, with a tentative D call TRBD1 (6 bases). There are 16 residues in the CDR3. CDR1 LGHNA and CDR2 YSLEER come from the germline V gene. The V and J ends lost 0 bases and 5 bases respectively, with 13 bases between them. The CDR3 DNA sequence: TGCGCCAGCAGCCAAGATATATCAACAGGGAATGAAAAACTGTTTTTT. Its translation is CASSQDISTGNEKLFF.

This sequence joins TRBV19 and TRBJ1-2, with TRBD1 matching over 7 bases. Germline CDR1 and CDR2: LNHDA and SQIVND (reference sequence). The V segment lost 1 base and the J segment 8 bases; nucleotides outside the gene matches: 4. This CDR3 region has 13 residues. The CDR3 here is CASSIGGTEGYTF. CDR3 sequence (DNA): TGTGCCAGTAGTATAGGGGGGACAGAAGGCTACACCTTC.

V gene TRBV10-2 combines with J gene TRBJ1-6, with D possibly matching TRBD1 (6 bases). The CDR3 runs 15 residues. Trimming took 1 base from V and 9 from J, leaving 13 bases between them. CDR1 is WSHSY, CDR2 SAAADI, per germline. The CDR3 sequence: CASSEFGQFGSPLHF. The CDR3 DNA follows: TGCGCCAGCAGTGAGTTTGGACAGTTTGGTTCACCCCTCCACTTT.

This clone was found a few times. The rearrangement uses TRBV5-1 and TRBJ1-3, with 12 bases that match TRBD1. This CDR3 spans 16 amino acids. Germline trimming cut 3 bases from V and 1 base from J; bases unmatched to any gene: 2. Germline V gene lookup returns CDR1 SGHRS and CDR2 YFSETQ. CDR3 nucleotides: TGCGCCAGCAGCTGGGGACAGGGGGCATCTGGAAACACCATATATTTT. As protein: CASSWGQGASGNTIYF.

This sequence joins TRBV5-3 and TRBJ2-7; 7 bases map to TRBD2. TRBV5-3 counts as an open reading frame of uncertain function. The junction had 21 bases not matched to a gene; V was cut back by 4 bases and J by 5 bases. The CDR3 covers 18 residues. The CDR3 sequence: CARSPEVTSSLLGNEQYF. The CDR3 region has the DNA TGTGCCAGAAGCCCGGAAGTGACTAGCTCCCTACTAGGCAACGAGCAGTACTTC.

This sequence joins TRBV4-1 and TRBJ2-7, with D possibly being TRBD1 (5 bases). This CDR3 comprises 15 residues. Germline V CDR1 and CDR2: MGHRA, YSYEKL. Trimming removed 2 bases at V and 0 bases at J, with 11 bases between. CDR3: CASSQHRQSSYEQYF. The DNA for the CDR3 is TGCGCCAGCAGCCAACACAGGCAAAGCTCCTACGAGCAGTACTTC.